The 2 T cell receptor beta chains below were found in one sample sequenced in a study of blood T cell repertoires in COVID-19. Using immunoSEQ multiplex PCR, the repertoire was profiled, and TCRdb retains in-frame clones only, with some absent. Among around 390,000 clones listed, approximately 87% were seen once. Sequencing was done on a sample of PBMCs or T cells enriched from blood (not recorded which). The source is a woman aged 50 to 60 who had recovered from COVID-19.

The chain combines TRBV5-3 with TRBJ2-2; 7 bases map to TRBD2. TRBV5-3 is designated an ORF whose function remains uncertain. The CDR3 is made up of 16 amino acids. The V gene end was trimmed by 2 bases and the J gene end by 3 bases; junction bases not matched to a gene: 7. The CDR3 nucleotides are TGTGCCAGAAGCTTCCCCGGCGGGGGAGACACCGGGGAGCTGTTTTTT. The encoded protein is CARSFPGGGDTGELFF.

The genes are TRBV5-5 and TRBJ1-5, with 8 bases aligning to TRBD1. The CDR3 has 16 amino acids. CDR1 is SGHKS, CDR2 YYEKEE, per germline (reference sequence). V trimming: 2 bases; J trimming: 1 base; junction bases outside the gene matches: 5. The CDR3 DNA reads as TGTGCCAGCAGCTTAGACAGGGGAGCGAGCAATCAGCCCCAGCATTTT. Translation gives CASSLDRGASNQPQHF.